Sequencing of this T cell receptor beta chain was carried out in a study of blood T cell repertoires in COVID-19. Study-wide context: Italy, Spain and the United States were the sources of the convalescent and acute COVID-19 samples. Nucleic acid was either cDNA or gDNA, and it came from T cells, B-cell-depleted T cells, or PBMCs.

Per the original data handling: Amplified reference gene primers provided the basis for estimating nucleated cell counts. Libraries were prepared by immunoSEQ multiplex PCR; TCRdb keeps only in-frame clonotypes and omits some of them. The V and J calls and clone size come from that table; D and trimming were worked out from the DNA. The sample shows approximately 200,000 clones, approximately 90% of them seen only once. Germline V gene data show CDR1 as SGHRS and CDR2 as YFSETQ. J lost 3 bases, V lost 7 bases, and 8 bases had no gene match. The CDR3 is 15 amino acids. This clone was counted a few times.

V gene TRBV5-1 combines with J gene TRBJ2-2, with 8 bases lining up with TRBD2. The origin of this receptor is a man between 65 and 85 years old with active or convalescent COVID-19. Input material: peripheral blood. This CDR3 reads CASRVDGRDTGELFF. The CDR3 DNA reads TGCGCCAGCCGGGTAGACGGGAGGGACACCGGGGAGCTGTTTTTT.